Listed below are T cell receptor beta chains from one sample, sequenced in a study of T cells expressing NK-cell markers. TCRdb re-analyzed the 5' RACE reads; it lists each CDR3 protein once, without DNA. The sample data list more than 400,000 distinct CDR3 sequences. The sequenced sample consisted of blood T cells: a sorted CD56 or NKG2C T cell subset, CD4+ or CD8+ T cells, or bulk PBMC T cells (not recorded which). Receptors were obtained from a woman aged 18-69 years in good health. CDR3s include the opening cysteine and the closing phenylalanine or tryptophan. The size field is filled for only some rows; it gives once, few, many or a size class.

v_call	j_call	clone_size	cdr3_length	cdr3_aa
TRBV7-2	TRBJ1-2	.	17	CASSRYDTGAERDGYTF
TRBV7-2	TRBJ2-5	.	13	CASQRGPAYTQYF
TRBV20-1	TRBJ1-5	.	14	CSAYDRGSNQPQHF
TRBV7-2	TRBJ2-5	.	14	CASSSNRGFGAQYF
TRBV7-3	TRBJ1-1	.	13	CASSLTSVTEAFF
TRBV7-9	TRBJ2-1	.	17	CASSFLPLADLYNEQFF
TRBV5-4	TRBJ2-7	.	16	CASSSITLTQPYEQYF
TRBV20-1	TRBJ2-7	.	14	CSARYDRGDYEQYF
TRBV20-1	TRBJ2-6	.	15	CSAMDRPSGANVLTF
TRBV15	TRBJ2-1	.	16	CATSREGGRALGEQFF
TRBV12-3/TRBV12-4	TRBJ2-7	.	14	CASSVGRRNYEQYF
TRBV7-2	TRBJ2-1	.	17	CASSIPLSSGGDNEQFF
TRBV7-2	TRBJ2-7	.	16	CASSLDGRQQPYEQYF
TRBV7-8	TRBJ2-2	.	16	CASSLVAGSGTGELFF
TRBV7-8	TRBJ1-3	.	14	CASSLGGDGNTIYF
TRBV7-9	TRBJ2-1	.	16	CASSLETTAGYNEQFF
TRBV7-6	TRBJ2-2	.	16	CASSPRLAGIAGELFF
TRBV6-5	TRBJ2-1	medium-sized	16	CASSLGQARIMDEQFF
TRBV5-6	TRBJ2-1	.	15	CASSQTSGRATEQFF
TRBV2	TRBJ1-6	.	13	CASRITGGSPLHF
TRBV25-1	TRBJ2-5	.	20	CASRGLGRREPSWGQETQYF
TRBV6-5	TRBJ2-7	.	17	CASSYHEGGQGPYEQYF
TRBV12-3/TRBV12-4	TRBJ2-3	.	16	CASSFGGGSRTDTQYF
TRBV20-1	TRBJ2-3	.	15	CSPPSGSGGADTQYF
TRBV20-1	TRBJ2-7	.	12	CSARRGTYEQYF
TRBV10-3	TRBJ1-5	.	13	CATGPLSNQPQHF
TRBV20-1	TRBJ2-7	.	13	CSADQTGVYEQYF
TRBV10-3	TRBJ2-3	.	14	CAMAGGVQADTQYF
TRBV7-3	TRBJ2-1	.	13	CASSLFPSIEQFF
TRBV4-3	TRBJ1-5	.	15	CASSQEWPNNQPQHF
TRBV20-1	TRBJ1-1	.	14	CSASSGTADTEAFF
TRBV7-9	TRBJ2-1	.	17	CASSLAPTTPRSNEQFF
TRBV20-1	TRBJ2-3	.	16	CSASRQSGSGTDTQYF
TRBV12-3/TRBV12-4	TRBJ1-2	.	15	CASSSHTPGGYGYTF
TRBV5-1	TRBJ2-3	.	13	CASSQPGPDTQYF
TRBV5-1	TRBJ2-2	.	22	CASSLRAGGIGGRAWNTGELFF
TRBV6-2/TRBV6-3	TRBJ2-3	.	16	CASMGGLAGGEDTQYF
TRBV11-2	TRBJ2-3	.	18	CASSLTDLWGSSTDTQYF
TRBV28	TRBJ1-2	.	16	CASSPSWDRSWYGYTF
TRBV5-6	TRBJ2-7	.	18	CASSLWPFGSGRIYEQYF
TRBV7-2	TRBJ2-5	.	16	CASSPTTGAMRETQYF
TRBV11-2	TRBJ1-2	.	13	CASSQGATYGYTF
TRBV3-1	TRBJ1-2	.	16	CASSQDGGNPNYGYTF
TRBV12-3/TRBV12-4	TRBJ2-3	.	15	CASSSIAGSTDTQYF
TRBV7-2	TRBJ1-1	.	16	CASSLEVGRINTEAFF
TRBV6-5	TRBJ1-2	.	14	CASSYSPGAYGYTF
TRBV20-1	TRBJ2-7	.	14	CSARDRGGFYEQYF
TRBV6-1	TRBJ2-5	.	15	CASMGTSRLSETQYF
TRBV29-1	TRBJ2-3	.	13	CSVDGASTDTQYF
TRBV12-3/TRBV12-4	TRBJ2-3	.	12	CATEVAGDTQYF
TRBV25-1	TRBJ2-5	.	15	CASSGGQVLGETQYF
TRBV28	TRBJ2-7	.	14	CASSFRSAGYEQYF
TRBV10-3	TRBJ2-1	.	16	CAISDLTGPGGNEQFF
TRBV29-1	TRBJ2-1	.	15	CSVEGGTSGRNEQFF
TRBV20-1	TRBJ2-1	.	14	CSASPESSYNEQFF